The clone carrying this T cell receptor (beta chain) was picked up many times. TCRdb called the 5' RACE reads again in MiXCR, with one record for every CDR3 protein. The table shows fewer than 40,000 distinct CDR3 sequences, with 4% occurring only once. This sample is part of a study of neurological immune-mediated disorders. V was trimmed by 3 bases and J by 1 base, leaving 10 bases between them. CDR3 length: 15 residues. The germline V gene has CDR1 SGHNT and CDR2 YENEEA. Material for sequencing was CD4+ T cells from blood. This receptor was obtained from a woman aged 40 to 55 in good health. This chain joins TRBV11-3 and TRBJ2-1; D is perhaps TRBD1 (6 bases). The CDR3 reads CASSFGTKSYNEQFF. CDR3 coding DNA: TGTGCCAGCAGCTTCGGGACAAAGTCCTACAATGAGCAGTTCTTC.